This TCR beta chain is drawn from a study of shared clonotypes between healthy human individuals. Naive-designated CD8 cells lacked CD45RO, were positively enriched for CCR7, and omitted terminally differentiated effector memory CD45RA+ cells. Regarding the study as a whole: Apart from blood, nothing was sampled; tissue repertoires likely differ.

Method: immunoSEQ multiplex PCR; TCRdb's copy keeps in-frame clones and lacks some. The table shows approximately 720,000 clones, with roughly 94% occurring only once. Germline CDR1 and CDR2: SGHDN and FVKESK. The CDR3 runs to 13 residues. Trimming took 2 bases from V and 5 from J, leaving 8 bases between them. A note on this clone: Its antigen remains unidentified.

The specimen sequenced was naive CD8+ T cells sorted from blood. This chain connects TRBV14 to TRBJ2-3; no firm D call. The sequence was collected from a man aged 25 to 45 in good health. Here the CDR3 reads CASSQRARDTQYF. The CDR3 nucleotides read TGTGCCAGCAGCCAAAGGGCGAGAGATACGCAGTATTTT.